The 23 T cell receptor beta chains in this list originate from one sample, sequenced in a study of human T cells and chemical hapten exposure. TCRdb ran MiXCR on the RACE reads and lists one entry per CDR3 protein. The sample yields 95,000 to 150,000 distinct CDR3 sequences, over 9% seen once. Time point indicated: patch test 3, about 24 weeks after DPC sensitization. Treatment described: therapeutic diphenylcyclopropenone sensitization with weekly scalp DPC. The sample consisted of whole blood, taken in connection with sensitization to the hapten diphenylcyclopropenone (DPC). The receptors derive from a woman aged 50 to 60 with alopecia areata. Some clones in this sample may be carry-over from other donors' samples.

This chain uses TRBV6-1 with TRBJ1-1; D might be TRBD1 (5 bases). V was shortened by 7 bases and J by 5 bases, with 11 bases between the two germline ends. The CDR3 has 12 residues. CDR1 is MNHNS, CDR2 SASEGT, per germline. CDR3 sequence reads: CASTEAGTEAFF. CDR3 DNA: TGTGCCAGCACCGAGGCAGGGACTGAAGCTTTCTTT.

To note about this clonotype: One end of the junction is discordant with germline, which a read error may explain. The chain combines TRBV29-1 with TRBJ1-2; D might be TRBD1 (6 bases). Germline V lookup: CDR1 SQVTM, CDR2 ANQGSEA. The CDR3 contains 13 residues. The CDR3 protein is CSVRQETIYDYTF. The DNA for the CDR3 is TGCAGCGTCCGACAGGAAACTATCTATGACTACACCTTC.

The DNA of the CDR3 is TGTGCCAGCAGCTGGACAGGGACTACTGAAGCTTTCTTT. Encoded protein: CASSWTGTTEAFF. The chain uses TRBV11-2 and TRBJ1-1, with 8 bases matching TRBD1. Germline V CDR1 and CDR2: SGHAT, FQNNGV. The CDR3 is 13 amino acids. Germline trimming cut 4 bases from V and 5 bases from J; bases unmatched to any gene: 3.

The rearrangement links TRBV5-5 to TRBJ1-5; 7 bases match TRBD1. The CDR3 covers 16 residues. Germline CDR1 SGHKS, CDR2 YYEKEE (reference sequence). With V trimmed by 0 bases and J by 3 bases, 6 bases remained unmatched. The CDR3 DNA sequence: TGTGCCAGCAGCTTGGGGCAGGGGGGGAACAATCAGCCCCAGCATTTT. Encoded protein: CASSLGQGGNNQPQHF. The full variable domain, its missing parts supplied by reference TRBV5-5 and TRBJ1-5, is DAGVTQSPTHLIKTRGQQVTLRCSPISGHKSVSWYQQVLGQGPQFIFQYYEKEERGRGNFPDRFSARQFPNYSSELNVNALLLGDSALYLCASSLGQGGNNQPQHFGDGTRLSIL.

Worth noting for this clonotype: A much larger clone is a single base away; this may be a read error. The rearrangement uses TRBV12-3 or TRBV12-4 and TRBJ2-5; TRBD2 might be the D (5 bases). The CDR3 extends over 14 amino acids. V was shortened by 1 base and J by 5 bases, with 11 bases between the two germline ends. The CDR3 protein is CASSLGGAVETQYF. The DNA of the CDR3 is TGTGCCAGCAGTTTAGGGGGAGCGGTGGAGACCCAGTACTTC.

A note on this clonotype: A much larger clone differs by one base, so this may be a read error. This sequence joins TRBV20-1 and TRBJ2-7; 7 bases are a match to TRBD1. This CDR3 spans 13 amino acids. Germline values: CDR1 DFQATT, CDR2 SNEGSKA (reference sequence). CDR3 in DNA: TGCATTGCCGTAGAGGACAGGCCCCACGAGCAGTACTTC. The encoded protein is CIAVEDRPHEQYF.

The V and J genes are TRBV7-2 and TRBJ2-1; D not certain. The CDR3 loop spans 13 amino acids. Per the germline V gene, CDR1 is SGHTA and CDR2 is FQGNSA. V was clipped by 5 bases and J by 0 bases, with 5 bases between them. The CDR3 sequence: CASSNTSYNEQFF. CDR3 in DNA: TGTGCCAGCAGCAACACCTCCTACAATGAGCAGTTCTTC.

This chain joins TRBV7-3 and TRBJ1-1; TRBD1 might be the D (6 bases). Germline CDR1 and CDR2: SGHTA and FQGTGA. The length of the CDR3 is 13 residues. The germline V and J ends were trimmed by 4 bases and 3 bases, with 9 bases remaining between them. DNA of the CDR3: TGTGCCAGCAGCTCCTACAGGGACACTGAAGCTTTCTTT. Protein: CASSSYRDTEAFF.

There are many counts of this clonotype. This CDR3 is CASSRRASTDTQYF. The CDR3 region has the DNA TGTGCCAGCAGCCGAAGAGCTAGCACAGATACGCAGTATTTT. The chain links TRBV7-2 to TRBJ2-3, with D unclear. Germline CDR1 SGHTA, CDR2 FQGNSA. This CDR3 has 14 residues. Trimming shortened V by 5 bases and J by 0 bases, and 9 bases separated the two germline ends.

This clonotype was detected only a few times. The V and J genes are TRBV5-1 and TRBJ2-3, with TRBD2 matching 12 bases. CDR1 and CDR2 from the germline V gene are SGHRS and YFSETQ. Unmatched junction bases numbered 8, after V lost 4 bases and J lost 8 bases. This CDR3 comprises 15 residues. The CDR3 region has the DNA TGCGCCAGCAGCCCCTCACTAGCGGGGGGAGGTACGCAGTATTTT. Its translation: CASSPSLAGGGTQYF. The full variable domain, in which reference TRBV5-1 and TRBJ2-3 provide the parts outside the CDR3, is KAGVTQTPRYLIKTRGQQVTLSCSPISGHRSVSWYQQTPGQGLQFLFEYFSETQRNKGNFPGRFSGRQFSNSRSEMNVSTLELGDSALYLCASSPSLAGGGTQYFGPGTRLTVL.

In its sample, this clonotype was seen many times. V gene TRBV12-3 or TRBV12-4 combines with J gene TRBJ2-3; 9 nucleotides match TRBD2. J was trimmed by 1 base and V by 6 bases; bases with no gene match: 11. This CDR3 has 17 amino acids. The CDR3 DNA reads TGTGCCAGCAGCCAAATCGCTAGCGGGGACGGCACAGATACGCAGTATTTT. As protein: CASSQIASGDGTDTQYF.

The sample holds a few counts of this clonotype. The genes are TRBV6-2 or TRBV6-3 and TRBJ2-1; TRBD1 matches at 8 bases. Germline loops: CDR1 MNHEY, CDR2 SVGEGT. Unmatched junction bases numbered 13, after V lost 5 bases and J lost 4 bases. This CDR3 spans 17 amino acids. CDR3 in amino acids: CASSNGDGQGLYNEQFF. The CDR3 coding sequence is TGTGCCAGCAGTAACGGGGATGGACAGGGATTATACAATGAGCAGTTCTTC.

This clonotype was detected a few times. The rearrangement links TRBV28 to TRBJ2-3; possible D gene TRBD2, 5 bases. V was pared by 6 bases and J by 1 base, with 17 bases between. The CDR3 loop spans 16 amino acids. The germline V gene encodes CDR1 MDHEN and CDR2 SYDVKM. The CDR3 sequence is CASSQTTPRGTDTQYF. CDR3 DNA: TGTGCCAGCAGCCAGACTACCCCCAGAGGCACAGATACGCAGTATTTT.

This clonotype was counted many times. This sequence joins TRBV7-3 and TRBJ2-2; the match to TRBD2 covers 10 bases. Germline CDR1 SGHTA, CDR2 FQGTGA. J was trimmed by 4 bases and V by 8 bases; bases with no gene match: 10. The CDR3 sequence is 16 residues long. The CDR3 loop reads CASRASGGEATGELFF. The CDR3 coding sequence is TGTGCCAGCCGCGCCAGCGGGGGGGAAGCCACCGGGGAGCTGTTTTTT.

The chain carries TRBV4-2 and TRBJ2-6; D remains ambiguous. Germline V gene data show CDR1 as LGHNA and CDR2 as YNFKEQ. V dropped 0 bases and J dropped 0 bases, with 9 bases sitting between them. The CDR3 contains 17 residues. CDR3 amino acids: CASSQDPAFSGANVLTF. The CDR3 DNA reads TGTGCCAGCAGCCAAGACCCCGCCTTCTCTGGGGCCAACGTCCTGACTTTC.

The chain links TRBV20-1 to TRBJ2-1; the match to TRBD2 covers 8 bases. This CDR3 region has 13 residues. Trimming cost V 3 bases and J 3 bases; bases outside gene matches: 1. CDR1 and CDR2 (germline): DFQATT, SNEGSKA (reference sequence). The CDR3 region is CSASGRGYNEQFF. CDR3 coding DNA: TGCAGTGCTAGCGGGAGGGGCTACAATGAGCAGTTCTTC.

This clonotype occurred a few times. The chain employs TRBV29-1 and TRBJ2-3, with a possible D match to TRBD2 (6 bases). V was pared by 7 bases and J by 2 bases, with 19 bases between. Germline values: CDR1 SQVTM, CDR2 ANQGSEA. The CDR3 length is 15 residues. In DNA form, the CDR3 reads TGCAGCGCGCAGAGTAGTGGGGGGACCACAGATACGCAGTATTTT. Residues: CSAQSSGGTTDTQYF.

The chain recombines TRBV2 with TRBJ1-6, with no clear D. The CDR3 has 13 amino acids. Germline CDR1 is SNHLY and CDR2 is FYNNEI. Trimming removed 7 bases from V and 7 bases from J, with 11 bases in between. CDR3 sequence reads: CASTTRDNSPLHF. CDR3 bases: TGTGCCAGCACTACAAGAGACAATTCACCCCTCCACTTT.

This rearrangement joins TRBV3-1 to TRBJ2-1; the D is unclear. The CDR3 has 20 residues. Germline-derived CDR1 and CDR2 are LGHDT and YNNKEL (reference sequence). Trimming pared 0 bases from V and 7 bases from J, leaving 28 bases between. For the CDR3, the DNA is TGTGCCAGCAGCCAAGAAGCCCCAGTCCAGAACGTGCTCCTATGGAATGAGCAGTTCTTC. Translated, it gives CASSQEAPVQNVLLWNEQFF.

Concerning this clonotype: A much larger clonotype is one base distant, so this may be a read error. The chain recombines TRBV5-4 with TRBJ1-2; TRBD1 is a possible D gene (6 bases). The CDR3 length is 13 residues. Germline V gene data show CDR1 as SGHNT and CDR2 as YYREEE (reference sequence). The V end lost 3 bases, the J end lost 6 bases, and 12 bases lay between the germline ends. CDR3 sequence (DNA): TGTGCCAGCAGCTCTGGACAGCTTGATGGCTACACCTTC. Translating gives CASSSGQLDGYTF.

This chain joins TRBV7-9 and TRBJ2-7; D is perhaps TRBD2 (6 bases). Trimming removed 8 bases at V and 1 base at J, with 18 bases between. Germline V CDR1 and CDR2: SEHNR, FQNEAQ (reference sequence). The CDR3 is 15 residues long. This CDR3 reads CASLRQRGTSYEQYF. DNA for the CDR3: TGTGCCAGCCTGCGACAACGAGGGACTTCCTACGAGCAGTACTTC.

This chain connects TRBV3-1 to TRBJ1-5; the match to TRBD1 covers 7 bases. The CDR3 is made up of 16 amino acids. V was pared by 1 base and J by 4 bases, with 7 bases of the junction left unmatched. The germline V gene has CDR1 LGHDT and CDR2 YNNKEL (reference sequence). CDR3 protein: CASSQGRGQGNQPQHF. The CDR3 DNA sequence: TGTGCCAGCAGCCAAGGGAGGGGGCAGGGGAATCAGCCCCAGCATTTT.

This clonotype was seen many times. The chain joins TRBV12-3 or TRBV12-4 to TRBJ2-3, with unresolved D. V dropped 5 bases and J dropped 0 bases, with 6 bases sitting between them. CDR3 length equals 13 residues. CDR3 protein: CASSLSSTDTQYF. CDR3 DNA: TGTGCCAGCAGTCTAAGTAGCACAGATACGCAGTATTTT.